This TCR beta chain comes out of a study of T cells in Graves' hyperthyroidism and ophthalmopathy. Background on the study: Prior to any treatment, at the point of initial diagnosis, peripheral blood was collected.

This clonotype was detected only a few times. There were TCR beta CDR3 regions amplified from RNA transcripts. First-round RT-PCR targeting the TCR CDR3 was performed with the HTBI primer set. Each CDR3 protein is one row after TCRdb ran MiXCR on the multiplex PCR reads. The table records approximately 630,000 distinct CDR3 sequences, roughly 16% of them present only once. Trimming pared 1 base from V and 7 bases from J, leaving 5 bases between. The CDR3 covers 12 residues. Per germline, CDR1 SNHLY and CDR2 FYNNEI. Graves' hyperthyroidism was deemed stable given no ophthalmopathy progression within 18 months. Exclusion of patients followed from uncontrolled infection, other autoimmune disease, pregnancy or lactation. Based on clinical symptoms, serum thyroxine and TRAb, thyroid ultrasound and orbital computed tomography, diagnoses were reached.

The rearrangement uses TRBV2 and TRBJ1-5; D is possibly TRBD1 (5 bases). Sample: blood. The source of this sequence is a woman aged 25-40 years with Graves' hyperthyroidism. The CDR3 is CASSEGGQPQHF. CDR3 sequence (DNA): TGTGCCAGCAGTGAAGGGGGCCAGCCCCAGCATTTT. Complete variable domain (other parts from reference TRBV2 and TRBJ1-5): EPEVTQTPSHQVTQMGQEVILRCVPISNHLYFYWYRQILGQKVEFLVSFYNNEISEKSEIFDDQFSVERPDGSNFTLKIRSTKLEDSAMYFCASSEGGQPQHFGDGTRLSIL.